Sequencing of this TCR beta chain was carried out in a study of T cells after yellow fever vaccination. After removal of 0 bases from V and 7 bases from J, the junction contained 8 bases not matched to a gene. Germline CDR1 and CDR2: SGDLS and YYNGEE. CDR3 length: 15 residues. Conversion of TCR transcripts into cDNA relied on 5'RACE template switching, which added a universal primer site and UMIs. In TCRdb, the 5' RACE reads were re-called with MiXCR into one record per CDR3 protein. The profile shows just under 600,000 distinct CDR3 sequences, roughly 13% of them singletons. This chain joins TRBV9 and TRBJ2-3; TRBD2 matches 7 bases. The receptor comes from a man aged 25-40 years who received the YFV17D yellow fever vaccine. The source was PBMCs, collected on the day of the yellow fever booster vaccination. The CDR3 nucleotides read TGTGCCAGCAGCGTAGCGCGGGACTATAGTTATACGCAGTATTTT. Its protein is CASSVARDYSYTQYF.